Listed here is a single T cell receptor beta chain. Its antigen is not identified. This entry comes from a study of T cell responses to AZD1222 COVID-19 vaccine. Study outcomes and limitations: After two AZD1222 doses, spike-specific TCR breadth and depth rose versus day 0. Per reports, nearly half of all spike-specific TCRs target regions that are unmutated in variants.

This CDR3 comprises 14 residues. J lost 4 bases, V lost 4 bases, and 8 bases had no gene match. Looked up from germline, CDR1 is SGHRS and CDR2 is YFSETQ. The assay was immunoSEQ multiplex PCR, and TCRdb's table has in-frame clones only and misses some. The table shows about 86,000 clones, with approximately 90% occurring only once. The chain joins TRBV5-1 to TRBJ2-7, with 7 bases fitting TRBD1. This specimen consisted of peripheral blood, obtained 28 days after the second AZD1222 dose. This receptor was identified in an adult who received the AZD1222 COVID-19 vaccine. CDR3: CASSAQVRGYEQYF. Written as DNA, the CDR3 is TGCGCCAGCAGCGCACAAGTCAGGGGGTACGAGCAGTACTTC.